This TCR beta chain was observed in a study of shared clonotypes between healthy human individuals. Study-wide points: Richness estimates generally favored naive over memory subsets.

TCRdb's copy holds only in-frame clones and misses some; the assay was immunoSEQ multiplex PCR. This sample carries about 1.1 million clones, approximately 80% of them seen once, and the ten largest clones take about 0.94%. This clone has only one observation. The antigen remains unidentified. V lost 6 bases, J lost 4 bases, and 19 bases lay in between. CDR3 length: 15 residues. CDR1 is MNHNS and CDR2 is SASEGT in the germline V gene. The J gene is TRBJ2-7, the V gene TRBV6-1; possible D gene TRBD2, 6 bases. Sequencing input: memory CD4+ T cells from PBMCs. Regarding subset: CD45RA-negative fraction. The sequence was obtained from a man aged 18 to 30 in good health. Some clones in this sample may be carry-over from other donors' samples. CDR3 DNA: TGTGCCAGCAGGGTGGGAGCTGGAGGGCCTTACGAGCAGTACTTC. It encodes CASRVGAGGPYEQYF.